One and the same sample provided the 3 T cell receptor beta chains below, sequenced in a study of CD8+ T cells in alopecia areata. RNA, once extracted, was reverse transcribed into cDNA for use as the sequencing template. Only in-frame clones appear in the TCRdb table, and some are missing; sequencing was by immunoSEQ multiplex PCR. The table has about 140,000 clones, 86% seen once. Sample treatment: oral pan-JAK inhibitor, 5-10 mg twice daily. The sample was CD8+ T cells sorted from blood, taken at week 4, from a patient treated with tofacitinib. The receptor set was obtained from a human donor with alopecia areata.

This clone was counted a few times. V is TRBV29-1 and J is TRBJ2-3; TRBD2 matches 11 bases. In germline, CDR1 is SQVTM, CDR2 ANQGSEA. The junction had 18 bases not matched to a gene; V was cut back by 6 bases and J by 1 base. The CDR3 is made up of 19 amino acids. CDR3 protein: CSVGKTLAGGPLGTDTQYF. DNA of the CDR3: TGCAGCGTCGGAAAAACGCTAGCGGGAGGCCCCCTTGGCACAGATACGCAGTATTTT.

The chain combines TRBV10-2 with TRBJ2-7; D is undetermined. CDR3 length: 10 residues. In germline, CDR1 is WSHSY, CDR2 SAAADI. V dropped 10 bases and J dropped 7 bases, with 11 bases sitting between them. CDR3 region: CATRDGEQYF. The CDR3, as DNA: TGCGCCACTCGAGACGGGGAGCAGTACTTC.

The rearrangement joins TRBV10-3 to TRBJ2-7, with 7 positions matching TRBD1. V lost 2 bases to trimming and J lost 1 base; unmatched junction nucleotides: 5. Germline loops: CDR1 ENHRY, CDR2 SYGVKD. The CDR3 extends over 15 amino acids. CDR3 in amino acids: CAISEAEGASYEQYF. The CDR3 DNA sequence: TGTGCCATCAGTGAGGCCGAGGGGGCATCCTACGAGCAGTACTTC.